This TCR beta chain was identified in a study of blood T cell repertoires in COVID-19. Study-level information: T cells, B-cell-depleted T cells, or PBMCs supplied cDNA or gDNA.

The repertoire was sequenced with immunoSEQ multiplex PCR; TCRdb's copy has only in-frame clones and lacks some. In the table there are some 50,000 clones, just over 85% of which are singletons. CDR1 is LNHDA, CDR2 SQIVND, per germline (reference sequence). Trimming removed 11 bases at V and 4 bases at J, with 11 bases between. The CDR3 contains 11 residues. The receptor comes from a human donor in a cohort sampled during active COVID-19. The chain joins TRBV19 to TRBJ2-5, with D perhaps TRBD2 (6 bases). The source material was peripheral blood. The CDR3 sequence is CAAGGGETQYF. The CDR3 DNA reads TGTGCCGCCGGGGGAGGAGAGACCCAGTACTTC.